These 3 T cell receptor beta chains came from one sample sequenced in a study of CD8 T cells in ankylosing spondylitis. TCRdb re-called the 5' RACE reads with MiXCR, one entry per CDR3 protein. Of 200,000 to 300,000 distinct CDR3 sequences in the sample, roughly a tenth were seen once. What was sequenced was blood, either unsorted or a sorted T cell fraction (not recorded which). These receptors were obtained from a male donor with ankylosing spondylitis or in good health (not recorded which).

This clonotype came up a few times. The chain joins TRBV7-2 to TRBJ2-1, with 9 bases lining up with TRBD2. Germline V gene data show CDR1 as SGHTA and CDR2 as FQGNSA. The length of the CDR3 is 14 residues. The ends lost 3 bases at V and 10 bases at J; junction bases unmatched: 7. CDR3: CASSFGRGGKEQFF. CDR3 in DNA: TGTGCCAGCAGCTTCGGGCGGGGGGGCAAAGAGCAGTTCTTC.

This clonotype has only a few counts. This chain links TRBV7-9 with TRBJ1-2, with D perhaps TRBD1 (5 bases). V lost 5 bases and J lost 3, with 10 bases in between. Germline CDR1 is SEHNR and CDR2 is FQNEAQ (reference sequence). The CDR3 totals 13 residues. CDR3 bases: TGTGCCAGCAGCCTCCGGGACGACTATGGCTACACCTTC. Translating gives CASSLRDDYGYTF. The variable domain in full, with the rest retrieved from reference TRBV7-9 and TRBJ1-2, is DTGVSQNPRHKITKRGQNVTFRCDPISEHNRLYWYRQTLGQGPEFLTYFQNEAQLEKSRLLSDRFSAERPKGSFSTLEIQRTEQGDSAMYLCASSLRDDYGYTFGSGTRLTVV.

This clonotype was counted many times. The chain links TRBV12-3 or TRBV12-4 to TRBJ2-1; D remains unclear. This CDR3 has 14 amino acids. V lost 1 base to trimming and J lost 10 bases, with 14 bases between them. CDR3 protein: CASSLVLDRREQFF. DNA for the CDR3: TGTGCCAGCAGTTTAGTCCTAGATCGAAGGGAGCAGTTCTTC.